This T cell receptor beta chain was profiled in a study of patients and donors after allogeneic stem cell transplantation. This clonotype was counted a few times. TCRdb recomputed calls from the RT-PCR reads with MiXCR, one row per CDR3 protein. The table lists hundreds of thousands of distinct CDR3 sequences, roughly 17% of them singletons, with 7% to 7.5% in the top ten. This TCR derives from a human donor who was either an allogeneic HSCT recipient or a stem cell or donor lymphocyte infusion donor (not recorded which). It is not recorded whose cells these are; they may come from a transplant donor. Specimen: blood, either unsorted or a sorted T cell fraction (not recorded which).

CDR3 sequence: CSVVSGGGDTQYF. CDR3 nucleotide sequence: TGCAGCGTTGTGTCAGGGGGCGGGGATACGCAGTATTTT. V usage is TRBV29-1 and J usage is TRBJ2-3, with 8 bases aligning to TRBD1. The CDR3 length is 13 residues. Germline V gene lookup returns CDR1 SQVTM and CDR2 ANQGSEA. Unmatched junction bases numbered 6, after V lost 4 bases and J lost 6 bases.